One and the same sample provided the 27 T cell receptor beta chains below, sequenced in a study of CD8 T cells in Susac syndrome. The authors reverse transcribed roughly 0.45 to 1 ug RNA with random hexamers. TCRdb independently ran MiXCR on the immunoSEQ multiplex PCR reads; one entry per CDR3 protein. This repertoire shows 330,000 or so distinct CDR3 sequences, approximately 90% found once; its top ten account for approximately 0.18%. Material for sequencing was CD8+ T cells from PBMCs. The receptors come from a human donor with multiple sclerosis.

This clonotype came up a few times. V and J are TRBV20-1 and TRBJ1-1, with D unresolved. This CDR3 region has 14 residues. Germline V lookup: CDR1 DFQATT, CDR2 SNEGSKA (reference sequence). V lost 3 bases and J 4 bases, leaving 15 bases between the germline ends. The CDR3 reads CSASVEPRVTEAFF. The CDR3, as DNA: TGCAGTGCTAGCGTGGAGCCGCGGGTCACTGAAGCTTTCTTT.

This clonotype was detected only once. This rearrangement joins TRBV27 to TRBJ2-1; a weak D match, TRBD2 (6 bases). The CDR3 sequence is 16 residues long. The ends were cut back, 3 bases at V and 0 bases at J, with 12 bases in the middle. Germline CDR1 MNHEY, CDR2 SMNVEV (reference sequence). The CDR3 nucleotides are TGTGCCAGCAGTTTGGGGACTTTCGGCTCCTACAATGAGCAGTTCTTC. Amino acid sequence: CASSLGTFGSYNEQFF.

In DNA form, the CDR3 reads TGTGCCAGCACTACCGGGGGAGAGACCCAGTACTTC. Its translation: CASTTGGETQYF. This chain links TRBV12-3 or TRBV12-4 with TRBJ2-5, with D possibly TRBD2 on 6 matching bases. V was cut by 7 bases and J by 4 bases, with 10 bases left in between. The CDR3 spans 12 residues.

The J gene is TRBJ1-5, the V gene TRBV28; possible D gene TRBD1, 5 bases. The CDR3 covers 16 residues. Germline V gives CDR1 MDHEN, CDR2 SYDVKM. Trimming left V 2 bases short and J 3 bases short, with 14 bases between. The CDR3 is CASSLPQRGYNQPQHF. The CDR3 coding sequence is TGTGCCAGCAGTTTACCTCAACGGGGCTACAATCAGCCCCAGCATTTT. The entire variable domain, with the rest obtained from reference TRBV28 and TRBJ1-5, is as follows: DVKVTQSSRYLVKRTGEKVFLECVQDMDHENMFWYRQDPGLGLRLIYFSYDVKMKEKGDIPEGYSVSREKKERFSLILESASTNQTSMYLCASSLPQRGYNQPQHFGDGTRLSIL.

CDR3 residues: CASSPRVASSTDTQYF. The CDR3 bases are TGTGCCAGCAGCCCACGGGTGGCGTCTAGCACAGATACGCAGTATTTT. This chain connects TRBV7-3 to TRBJ2-3; D gene ambiguous. The germline gives CDR1 SGHTA, CDR2 FQGTGA. V lost 5 bases to trimming and J lost 0 bases, with 15 bases between them. The length of the CDR3 is 16 residues.

The gene calls are TRBV30 and TRBJ2-5; the match to TRBD2 covers 10 bases. The CDR3 is made up of 17 amino acids. V was pared by 1 base and J by 0 bases, with 8 bases of the junction left unmatched. Per the germline V gene, CDR1 is GTSNPN and CDR2 is SVGIG (reference sequence). The CDR3 loop is CAWSGLAGDPYQETQYF. Written as DNA, the CDR3 is TGTGCCTGGAGTGGGCTAGCGGGGGACCCGTACCAAGAGACCCAGTACTTC.

In its sample, this clonotype was seen once. CDR3 sequence (DNA): TGTGCCAGCAGTTCCCTCAGAGTGGGGGGCTCGGGCAAAAACATTCAGTACTTC. This encodes CASSSLRVGGSGKNIQYF. The chain couples TRBV12-3 or TRBV12-4 to TRBJ2-4, with D perhaps assigned TRBD1 or TRBD2 (6 bases each). Trimming stripped 4 bases from V and 3 bases from J, with 22 bases between. The CDR3 runs to 18 residues.

This sequence joins TRBV5-4 and TRBJ1-6, with TRBD1 as a possible D gene (6 bases). V was shortened by 4 bases and J by 8 bases, with 16 bases between the two germline ends. CDR1 and CDR2 (germline): SGHNT, YYREEE (reference sequence). This CDR3 is built from 15 residues. In DNA, the CDR3 is TGTGCCAGCAGCCCCACCGGGGGGGCGTATTCACCCCTCCACTTT. Translating it yields CASSPTGGAYSPLHF.

The chain joins TRBV27 to TRBJ2-1; D possibly corresponds to TRBD1 (6 bases). The CDR3 totals 14 residues. Deletions cut 3 bases from V and 10 bases from J, with 16 bases between. The germline V gene has CDR1 MNHEY and CDR2 SMNVEV (reference sequence). The CDR3 sequence is CASSFGTAGVEQFF. Written as DNA, the CDR3 is TGTGCCAGCAGTTTTGGAACCGCAGGGGTCGAGCAGTTCTTC.

The chain links TRBV20-1 to TRBJ2-1; 12 bases agree with TRBD2. The germline V gene encodes CDR1 DFQATT and CDR2 SNEGSKA (reference sequence). After removal of 3 bases from V and 0 bases from J, the junction contained 0 bases not matched to a gene. The CDR3 contains 15 residues. The DNA for the CDR3 is TGCAGTGCTAGGACTAGCGGGAGCTCCTACAATGAGCAGTTCTTC. This encodes CSARTSGSSYNEQFF.

The chain recombines TRBV4-2 with TRBJ2-1; 9 positions match TRBD2. Per the germline V gene, CDR1 is LGHNA and CDR2 is YNFKEQ. J lost 13 bases, V lost 0 bases, and 10 bases had no gene match. CDR3 length equals 15 residues. The CDR3 bases are TGTGCCAGCAGCCAAGAAGGAGGTTCGCGGGAGGGTCAGTTCTTC. The encoded protein is CASSQEGGSREGQFF.

This clonotype was counted once. The CDR3 DNA is TGTGCCAGCAGCCGACTTGCCCTCCGGGACAGGGGATTGGATGAGCAGTTCTTC. It codes for CASSRLALRDRGLDEQFF. V gene TRBV7-9 combines with J gene TRBJ2-1, with TRBD1 matching 10 bases. V was clipped by 5 bases and J by 8 bases; unmatched bases: 18. The length of the CDR3 is 18 residues. Germline CDR1 reads SEHNR; CDR2 reads FQNEAQ (reference sequence). The whole variable domain, remainder taken from reference TRBV7-9 and TRBJ2-1, is DTGVSQNPRHKITKRGQNVTFRCDPISEHNRLYWYRQTLGQGPEFLTYFQNEAQLEKSRLLSDRFSAERPKGSFSTLEIQRTEQGDSAMYLCASSRLALRDRGLDEQFFGPGTRLTVL.

J is TRBJ2-1 and V is TRBV16; 7 nucleotides align to TRBD1. CDR3 length: 16 amino acids. J gave up 5 bases and V 1 base, and 8 bases lay outside the gene matches. CDR1 KGHSY and CDR2 FQNENV come from the germline V gene. This CDR3 reads CASSQYRGNPNNEQFF. DNA for the CDR3: TGTGCCAGCAGCCAATACAGGGGAAACCCCAACAATGAGCAGTTCTTC.

The chain combines TRBV7-3 with TRBJ2-1; maybe TRBD2 (5 bases). Germline V gene lookup returns CDR1 SGHTA and CDR2 FQGTGA. This CDR3 spans 18 amino acids. The germline V and J ends were trimmed by 3 bases and 4 bases, with 22 bases remaining between them. The CDR3 here is CASSLKYATLAPYNEQFF. CDR3 in DNA: TGTGCCAGCAGCTTGAAATATGCGACTCTAGCCCCTTACAATGAGCAGTTCTTC.

CDR3 DNA: TGCAGTGCTTCGCGGTACAATCAGCCCCAGCATTTT. Residues: CSASRYNQPQHF. The chain combines TRBV20-1 with TRBJ1-5; D gene ambiguous. The CDR3 sequence is 12 residues long. The V gene's germline CDR1 is DFQATT and CDR2 SNEGSKA (reference sequence). V was clipped by 5 bases and J by 3 bases, with 8 bases between them.

The chain is built from TRBV5-6 and TRBJ2-7; 10 positions agree with TRBD1. In germline, CDR1 is SGHDT, CDR2 YYEEEE. The CDR3 is made up of 18 amino acids. V dropped 3 bases and J dropped 3; count of bases not matched to a gene: 15. CDR3 amino acids: CASSSSLGQGSPSYEQYF. The DNA of the CDR3 is TGTGCCAGCAGCTCCTCCCTGGGACAGGGGAGCCCCAGCTACGAGCAGTACTTC.

CDR3: CASRTSETRGYTF. The CDR3 DNA follows: TGTGCCAGCAGGACTTCGGAAACCCGTGGCTACACCTTC. V gene TRBV28 combines with J gene TRBJ1-2; D ambiguous. Between the trimmed V and J ends, which lost 6 bases and 7 bases, there was a span of 15 bases. CDR1 is MDHEN and CDR2 is SYDVKM in the germline V gene. The CDR3 has 13 residues.

The chain couples TRBV4-3 to TRBJ2-2; D gene ambiguous. This CDR3 has 14 residues. Trimming stripped 0 bases from V and 7 bases from J, with 9 bases between. Germline-derived CDR1 and CDR2 are LGHNA and YSLEER. The CDR3 nucleotides read TGCGCCAGCAGCCAAGATGAGCTGGGCGGGGAGCTGTTTTTT. Amino acid sequence: CASSQDELGGELFF.

The rearrangement joins TRBV2 to TRBJ2-3; 9 bases align to TRBD2. Germline assignment: CDR1 SNHLY and CDR2 FYNNEI. CDR3 length: 19 amino acids. With 0 bases clipped from V and 4 bases from J, the junction kept 14 bases outside the gene matches. CDR3 protein: CASSEAKRGASWRADTQYF. As DNA, the CDR3 is TGTGCCAGCAGTGAAGCAAAGCGGGGGGCCTCCTGGCGGGCAGATACGCAGTATTTT.

The rearrangement links TRBV25-1 to TRBJ1-4, with D perhaps matching TRBD1 (5 bases). The germline V and J ends were trimmed by 2 bases and 8 bases, with 12 bases remaining between them. The CDR3 is 14 residues long. Germline assignment: CDR1 MGHDK and CDR2 SYGVNS. In DNA, the CDR3 is TGTGCCAGCAGTGAAGGGGGGGAAGTCGAAAAACTGTTTTTT. The encoded protein is CASSEGGEVEKLFF.

This clonotype turned up a few times. The rearrangement links TRBV27 to TRBJ2-7; 8 bases are shared with TRBD2. This CDR3 has 13 amino acids. Trimming at V came to 9 bases and at J to 3 bases, leaving 7 bases not matched to a gene. CDR1 is MNHEY and CDR2 is SMNVEV in the germline V gene (reference sequence). CDR3 bases: TGTGCCAGTTCGCCGGGGGGGGGCTACGAGCAGTACTTC. Protein: CASSPGGGYEQYF.

This clonotype appeared a single time. The J gene is TRBJ2-5, the V gene TRBV7-2; D ambiguous. CDR1 is SGHTA and CDR2 is FQGNSA in the germline V gene. CDR3 length equals 15 residues. Trimming removed 5 bases from V and 4 bases from J, with 17 bases in between. This chain's CDR3 is CASSPDSIQRETQYF. For the CDR3, the DNA is TGTGCCAGCAGCCCTGATTCGATCCAGCGAGAGACCCAGTACTTC.

This clonotype was observed once. J is TRBJ2-2 and V is TRBV7-8; 9 bases align to TRBD1. Germline V lookup: CDR1 SGHVS, CDR2 FQNEAQ. This CDR3 has 14 amino acids. V dropped 8 bases and J dropped 3; count of bases not matched to a gene: 4. The DNA of the CDR3 is TGTGCCAGCTTAGGGACAGGGTACACCGGGGAGCTGTTTTTT. Its protein product is CASLGTGYTGELFF. The whole variable domain, filled in from reference TRBV7-8 and TRBJ2-2, reads GAGVSQSPRYKVAKRGQDVALRCDPISGHVSLFWYQQALGQGPEFLTYFQNEAQLDKSGLPSDRFFAERPEGSVSTLKIQRTQQEDSAVYLCASLGTGYTGELFFGEGSRLTVL.

This clonotype was detected a few times. The chain is built from TRBV24-1 and TRBJ2-7; no firm D call. This CDR3 contains 11 residues. V dropped 4 bases and J dropped 6 bases, with 6 bases sitting between them. Per germline, CDR1 KGHDR and CDR2 SFDVKD. DNA for the CDR3: TGTGCCACCAGTGACCGGGTCGAGCAGTACTTC. Residues: CATSDRVEQYF.

This chain links TRBV4-1 with TRBJ1-4; D is possibly TRBD1 (6 bases). V was pared by 0 bases and J by 7 bases, with 15 bases between. Germline CDR1 MGHRA, CDR2 YSYEKL. The CDR3 spans 16 residues. The CDR3 sequence is CASSQERGAVGEKLFF. CDR3 bases: TGCGCCAGCAGCCAAGAGAGGGGGGCTGTGGGTGAAAAACTGTTTTTT.

The chain is built from TRBV23-1 and TRBJ1-1; D gene ambiguous. TRBV23-1 has ORF status, its function being uncertain. The CDR3 extends over 11 amino acids. Trimming shortened V by 4 bases and J by 7 bases, and 7 bases separated the two germline ends. This CDR3 is CASSPDCEAFF. Here the CDR3 DNA reads TGCGCCAGCAGTCCCGACTGTGAAGCTTTCTTT.

The genes are TRBV6-1 and TRBJ2-3; either TRBD1 or TRBD2 may fit D (6 bases each). Germline lookup yields CDR1 MNHNS and CDR2 SASEGT. The CDR3 contains 17 residues. The V end was cut by 1 base, the J end by 5 bases, with 19 bases between. Written as DNA, the CDR3 is TGTGCCAGCAGTGAAGAAGAGGGGGGTTCTGGGGGAGATACGCAGTATTTT. Protein: CASSEEEGGSGGDTQYF.